Below, 12 T cell receptor beta chains from the same sample are listed, as sequenced in a study of blood T cell repertoires in COVID-19. Data came from immunoSEQ multiplex PCR; TCRdb stores just in-frame clones and leaves some out. The top ten hold more than 14% of the sample, which has roughly 35,000 clones, 85% seen once. Specimen: peripheral blood. The origin of the receptors is a human donor with acute or convalescent COVID-19. The donor label of this sample is uncertain.

The chain is built from TRBV6-2 or TRBV6-3 and TRBJ1-5; D gene ambiguous. V gave up 0 bases and J gave up 5 bases, with 11 bases separating them. Germline V gene lookup returns CDR1 MNHEY and CDR2 SVGEGT. There are 15 residues in the CDR3. The CDR3 reads CASSYSKGGYQPQHF. DNA of the CDR3: TGTGCCAGCAGTTACTCGAAGGGAGGGTATCAGCCCCAGCATTTT.

The chain employs TRBV7-6 and TRBJ1-5; D not certain. V was pared by 3 bases and J by 5 bases, with 17 bases between. The CDR3 covers 16 residues. In germline, CDR1 is SGHVS, CDR2 FNYEAQ. CDR3 DNA sequence: TGTGCCAGCAGCTTGTCCAGTTTGCGGAAGGATCAGCCCCAGCATTTT. It specifies CASSLSSLRKDQPQHF.

The rearrangement links TRBV18 to TRBJ1-6; D is undetermined. This CDR3 comprises 14 residues. Germline V CDR1 and CDR2: KGHSH, LQKENI. Deletions cut 4 bases from V and 7 bases from J, with 11 bases between. CDR3 nucleotides: TGTGCCAGCTCACTTGGGCTTGACAATTCACCCCTCCACTTT. Translating it yields CASSLGLDNSPLHF.

The chain recombines TRBV27 with TRBJ2-3; D unclear. CDR3 length equals 15 residues. Germline lookup yields CDR1 MNHEY and CDR2 SMNVEV (reference sequence). The ends were cut back, 6 bases at V and 3 bases at J, with 16 bases in the middle. CDR3 in DNA: TGTGCCAGCAGCCTCGCAGCAGGAACTACAGATACGCAGTATTTT. Translating gives CASSLAAGTTDTQYF.

The J gene is TRBJ1-1, the V gene TRBV5-4, with a possible D match to TRBD1 (5 bases). Trimming cost V 1 base and J 0 bases, with 13 bases left between them. This CDR3 contains 16 residues. Germline V gives CDR1 SGHNT, CDR2 YYREEE (reference sequence). The CDR3 protein is CASSLWAGTMNTEAFF. DNA for the CDR3: TGTGCCAGCAGCTTGTGGGCAGGGACTATGAACACTGAAGCTTTCTTT.

The V and J genes are TRBV9 and TRBJ2-1, with TRBD1 matching 9 bases. Trimming took 0 bases from V and 7 from J; bases not matched to a gene: 5. Germline V lookup: CDR1 SGDLS, CDR2 YYNGEE. The CDR3 has 15 amino acids. CDR3 in DNA: TGTGCCAGCAGCGTAGAGGGACAGGGATGGAATGAGCAGTTCTTC. It specifies CASSVEGQGWNEQFF.

The V and J genes are TRBV28 and TRBJ1-2; 9 nucleotides agree with TRBD1. Unmatched junction bases numbered 11, after V lost 2 bases and J lost 7 bases. The CDR3 extends over 16 amino acids. CDR1 is MDHEN, CDR2 SYDVKM, per germline. The CDR3 region is CASSLDTTGGFAGYTF. CDR3 sequence (DNA): TGTGCCAGCAGTTTAGATACCACAGGGGGCTTCGCTGGCTACACCTTC.

The chain links TRBV27 to TRBJ2-7; 8 bases align to TRBD1. The length of the CDR3 is 15 residues. V lost 5 bases and J lost 2; bases outside the gene matches: 8. Looked up from germline, CDR1 is MNHEY and CDR2 is SMNVEV (reference sequence). Here the CDR3 reads CASSARDRWPYEQYF. CDR3 coding DNA: TGTGCCAGCAGTGCTCGGGACAGGTGGCCCTACGAGCAGTACTTC.

V usage is TRBV2 and J usage is TRBJ2-1; perhaps TRBD2 as D (6 bases). Trimming cost V 2 bases and J 3 bases, with 8 bases left between them. Germline-derived CDR1 and CDR2 are SNHLY and FYNNEI. The CDR3 covers 14 residues. The CDR3 nucleotides are TGTGCCAGCAGTGAACAGGGACTCTACAATGAGCAGTTCTTC. It encodes CASSEQGLYNEQFF.

This clone was observed once. V gene TRBV7-2 combines with J gene TRBJ1-2, with 7 positions matching TRBD1. V trimming: 0 bases; J trimming: 0 bases; junction bases outside the gene matches: 7. This CDR3 is 17 amino acids long. CDR1 is SGHTA and CDR2 is FQGNSA in the germline V gene. For the CDR3, the DNA is TGTGCCAGCAGCTTAGCCCTGGGACAGCAATCTAACTATGGCTACACCTTC. Translating it yields CASSLALGQQSNYGYTF.

The V and J genes are TRBV10-3 and TRBJ1-1; D unresolved. The V gene lost 3 bases and the J gene lost 4 bases, with 12 bases spanning the gap. This CDR3 is 14 amino acids long. Germline CDR1 ENHRY, CDR2 SYGVKD. CDR3 in DNA: TGTGCCATCAGTGACCCGGGTTTAAGCACTGAAGCTTTCTTT. As protein: CAISDPGLSTEAFF.

This clone was observed a single time. The V and J genes are TRBV7-9 and TRBJ1-1; 9 nucleotides match TRBD1. From germline, CDR1 is SEHNR and CDR2 FQNEAQ (reference sequence). The V and J ends lost 1 base and 3 bases, in that order; junction bases with no gene match: 12. The CDR3 has 18 amino acids. CDR3 sequence: CASSLDVGTGTIDTEAFF. The CDR3, as DNA: TGTGCCAGCAGCTTAGACGTGGGGACAGGGACCATTGACACTGAAGCTTTCTTT.